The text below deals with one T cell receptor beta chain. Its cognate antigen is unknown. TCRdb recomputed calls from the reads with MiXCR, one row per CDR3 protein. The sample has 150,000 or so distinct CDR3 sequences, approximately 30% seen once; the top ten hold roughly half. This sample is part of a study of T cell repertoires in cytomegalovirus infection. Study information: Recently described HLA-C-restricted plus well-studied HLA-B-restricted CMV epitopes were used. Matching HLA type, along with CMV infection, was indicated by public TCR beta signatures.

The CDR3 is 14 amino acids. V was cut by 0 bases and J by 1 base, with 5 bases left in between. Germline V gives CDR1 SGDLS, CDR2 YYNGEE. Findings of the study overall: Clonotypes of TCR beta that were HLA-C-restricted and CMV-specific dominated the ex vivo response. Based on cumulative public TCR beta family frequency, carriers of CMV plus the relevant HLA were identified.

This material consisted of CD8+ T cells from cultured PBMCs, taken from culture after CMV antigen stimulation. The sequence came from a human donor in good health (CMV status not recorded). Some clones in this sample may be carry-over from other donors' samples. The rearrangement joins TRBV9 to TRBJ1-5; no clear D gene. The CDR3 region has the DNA TGTGCCAGCAGCGTAGGGATGAGCAATCAGCCCCAGCATTTT. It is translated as CASSVGMSNQPQHF.